Shown below are 17 T cell receptor beta chains from a single sample sequenced in a study of graft-versus-host responses after intestinal transplantation. The authors seeded some 200,000 CFSE-labeled responder cells together with some 200,000 irradiated stimulator cells tagged with violet dye. TCRdb keeps only in-frame clones here, not all; method: immunoSEQ multiplex PCR. This table holds roughly 8,600 clones, 31% found once. The input for sequencing was alloreactive CD8+ T cells from a mixed lymphocyte reaction culture, taken before intestinal transplant. Noted subset: CFSE-low proliferating T cells sorted from approximately 6-day pre-transplant mixed lymphocyte reaction (GvH or HvG direction). Receptors originate from a human patient who received an intestinal transplant.

By its share, this clone is medium-sized. The chain combines TRBV13 with TRBJ1-5; TRBD1 matches at 9 bases. J gave up 2 bases and V 4 bases, and 3 bases lay outside the gene matches. This CDR3 spans 15 amino acids. CDR1 and CDR2 (germline): PRHDT, FYEKMQ (reference sequence). The CDR3 DNA reads TGTGCCAGCAGCTCGGGACAGGGAGGCAATCAGCCCCAGCATTTT. It translates to CASSSGQGGNQPQHF. Combining the CDR3 with reference TRBV13 and TRBJ1-5 gives the whole variable domain AAGVIQSPRHLIKEKRETATLKCYPIPRHDTVYWYQQGPGQDPQFLISFYEKMQSDKGSIPDRFSAQQFSDYHSELNMSSLELGDSALYFCASSSGQGGNQPQHFGDGTRLSIL.

This chain links TRBV27 with TRBJ2-1; unclear D gene. This CDR3 has 14 residues. CDR1 and CDR2 from the germline V gene are MNHEY and SMNVEV (reference sequence). Trimming cost V 3 bases and J 4 bases, with 10 bases left between them. The CDR3 DNA reads as TGTGCCAGCAGTTTGGGCAGGCTATACAATGAGCAGTTCTTC. Translating gives CASSLGRLYNEQFF.

The chain recombines TRBV13 with TRBJ2-7; D is possibly TRBD2 (7 bases). Trimming left V 1 base short and J 7 bases short, with 17 bases between. Germline CDR1 and CDR2: PRHDT and FYEKMQ (reference sequence). The CDR3 has 15 residues. CDR3 loop: CASSLETGGLEEQYF. The CDR3 nucleotides read TGTGCCAGCAGCTTAGAAACCGGGGGGCTCGAAGAGCAGTACTTC.

This rearrangement joins TRBV7-9 to TRBJ1-2; a weak D match, TRBD1 (6 bases). The CDR3 runs 15 residues. Looked up from germline, CDR1 is SEHNR and CDR2 is FQNEAQ (reference sequence). The V gene lost 1 base and the J gene lost 7 bases, with 16 bases spanning the gap. CDR3: CASSLVPGALTGYTF. CDR3 in DNA: TGTGCCAGCAGCTTAGTTCCAGGGGCCCTGACTGGCTACACCTTC.

This clone came up a few times. The chain uses TRBV7-2 and TRBJ2-7; 9 positions agree with TRBD1. CDR1 is SGHTA, CDR2 FQGNSA, per germline. This CDR3 is 13 amino acids long. The junction had 0 bases not matched to a gene; V was cut back by 1 base and J by 5 bases. The CDR3 nucleotides read TGTGCCAGCAGCTTAGGGACAGGGGACGAGCAGTACTTC. It yields the protein CASSLGTGDEQYF.

The CDR3 is CASSQQWTGAYEQYF. The CDR3 DNA is TGCGCCAGCAGCCAACAATGGACAGGAGCTTACGAGCAGTACTTC. The genes are TRBV4-1 and TRBJ2-7; 7 bases fit TRBD1. Losses at the gene ends were 2 bases for V and 4 bases for J; bases not matched to a gene: 8. CDR3 length: 15 residues. In germline, CDR1 is MGHRA, CDR2 YSYEKL.

The CDR3 loop reads CASRLQGYQPQHF. The CDR3 coding sequence is TGTGCCAGCAGGCTACAGGGGTATCAGCCCCAGCATTTT. This chain joins TRBV21-1 and TRBJ1-5; the table's TRBD1 call for D was not verified on the DNA. TRBV21-1 is a listed pseudogene. This CDR3 is 13 amino acids long.

This clone is medium-sized. The rearrangement uses TRBV27 and TRBJ2-7; 7 bases fit TRBD2. Losses at the gene ends were 3 bases for V and 3 bases for J; bases not matched to a gene: 2. The CDR3 is made up of 13 amino acids. Looked up from germline, CDR1 is MNHEY and CDR2 is SMNVEV (reference sequence). The CDR3 loop is CASSLGLYYEQYF. The CDR3 nucleotides are TGTGCCAGCAGTTTGGGACTATACTACGAGCAGTACTTC.

This rearrangement joins TRBV7-3 to TRBJ2-5; the match to TRBD2 covers 12 bases. The CDR3 totals 17 residues. Looked up from germline, CDR1 is SGHTA and CDR2 is FQGTGA. V was clipped by 1 base and J by 5 bases; unmatched bases: 8. The CDR3 protein is CASSLMGLAGGRETQYF. The CDR3 DNA sequence: TGTGCCAGCAGCTTAATGGGGCTAGCGGGGGGGCGGGAGACCCAGTACTTC.

This clone was seen a few times. The chain joins TRBV27 to TRBJ1-1; possibly TRBD1 for D (6 bases). Per germline, CDR1 MNHEY and CDR2 SMNVEV (reference sequence). This CDR3 comprises 15 residues. Trimming pared 0 bases from V and 5 bases from J, leaving 13 bases between. In DNA, the CDR3 is TGTGCCAGCAGTTTATCGATTGGGGGGGCTACTGAAGCTTTCTTT. Encoded protein: CASSLSIGGATEAFF.

This clone came up a few times. An end of the junction differs from the germline gene, which may be a read error. V gene TRBV4-1 combines with J gene TRBJ1-1; 9 bases map to TRBD1. This CDR3 is built from 15 residues. In germline, CDR1 is MGHRA, CDR2 YSYEKL. CDR3 in DNA: TGTGCCAGCAGCCTTGAACAGGGGGCGCGCACTGAAGCTTTCTTT. The encoded protein is CASSLEQGARTEAFF.

The DNA for the CDR3 is TGTGCCAGCAGCTTAGCAAGCGGGAGAGGGAGCACAGATACGCAGTATTTT. It yields the protein CASSLASGRGSTDTQYF. The J gene is TRBJ2-3, the V gene TRBV7-6; 8 bases match TRBD2. This CDR3 contains 17 residues. The germline V gene has CDR1 SGHVS and CDR2 FNYEAQ. The J segment lost 0 bases and the V segment lost 0 bases, leaving 5 bases of the junction unmatched.

J is TRBJ2-3 and V is TRBV6-6; D gene unclear. CDR3 size: 15 residues. CDR1 is MNHNY and CDR2 is SVGAGI in the germline V gene (reference sequence). V was trimmed by 4 bases and J by 2 bases, leaving 13 bases between them. The CDR3 is CASSFASILTDTQYF. The DNA of the CDR3 is TGTGCCAGCAGTTTCGCTAGTATCCTCACAGATACGCAGTATTTT.

The V gene is TRBV6-5, the J gene TRBJ2-7; 7 bases agree with TRBD1. Trimming cost V 6 bases and J 0 bases; bases outside gene matches: 8. CDR3 length: 15 amino acids. Looked up from germline, CDR1 is MNHEY and CDR2 is SVGAGI. The CDR3 protein is CASSLTGPLSYEQYF. CDR3 coding DNA: TGTGCCAGCAGCCTGACAGGGCCCCTCTCCTACGAGCAGTACTTC.

The genes are TRBV5-1 and TRBJ2-7, with D tentatively TRBD2 (6 bases). This CDR3 contains 15 residues. Trimming stripped 2 bases from V and 4 bases from J, with 16 bases between. Germline CDR1 reads SGHRS; CDR2 reads YFSETQ. In DNA, the CDR3 is TGCGCCAGCAGCTTCCAATTCGGGAGAGTATACGAGCAGTACTTC. Translating it yields CASSFQFGRVYEQYF.

The gene calls are TRBV7-2 and TRBJ1-3; possibly TRBD1 for D (5 bases). Germline CDR1 SGHTA, CDR2 FQGNSA. V dropped 4 bases and J dropped 4 bases, with 17 bases sitting between them. CDR3 length equals 16 residues. The CDR3 protein is CASSWRGLTGGNTIYF. As DNA, the CDR3 is TGTGCCAGCAGCTGGAGGGGCCTTACGGGGGGAAACACCATATATTTT.

This clone occurred a few times. The chain has TRBV13 and TRBJ1-3, with a weak D call TRBD1 (6 bases). CDR1 and CDR2 from the germline V gene are PRHDT and FYEKMQ (reference sequence). The length of the CDR3 is 14 residues. With 5 bases removed from V and 8 bases from J, the gap between germline ends came to 16 bases. CDR3 region: CASSQGSSPHTIYF. CDR3 coding DNA: TGTGCCAGCAGCCAGGGGTCCAGCCCACACACCATATATTTT.